This entry lists 29 T cell receptor beta chains sequenced from one sample in a study of shared clonotypes between healthy human individuals. Assay used: immunoSEQ multiplex PCR; TCRdb lists only in-frame clones, some missing. The sample lists fewer than 3 million clones; 92% were seen once. The sample consisted of naive CD4+ T cells from PBMCs. Subset here: CD45RA+ positively selected. Receptor source: a young man in good health. Some clones in this sample may be carry-over from other donors' samples.

This clone was seen just once. V is TRBV5-1 and J is TRBJ2-2, with D possibly being TRBD1 (6 bases). The CDR3 is made up of 14 amino acids. Germline V gene sequence: CDR1 SGHRS, CDR2 YFSETQ. Trimming removed 0 bases at V and 7 bases at J, with 10 bases between. DNA for the CDR3: TGCGCCAGCAGCTTGGACAGGGCGGACGGGGAGCTGTTTTTT. Its translation is CASSLDRADGELFF.

The chain links TRBV6-1 to TRBJ1-1; D is ambiguous. Per the germline V gene, CDR1 is MNHNS and CDR2 is SASEGT. Deletions cut 6 bases from V and 0 bases from J, with 8 bases between. The CDR3 sequence is 13 residues long. CDR3 sequence (DNA): TGTGCCAGCAGGGTAGCAATGAACACTGAAGCTTTCTTT. It encodes CASRVAMNTEAFF.

A few counts support this clone. This sample includes further DNA sequences coding for the same CDR3. The chain is built from TRBV2 and TRBJ1-1; perhaps TRBD1 as D (5 bases). The V end was cut by 5 bases, the J end by 0 bases, with 7 bases between. The CDR3 totals 13 residues. Germline V gives CDR1 SNHLY, CDR2 FYNNEI. This chain's CDR3 is CASSRQLNTEAFF. CDR3 sequence (DNA): TGTGCCAGCAGTAGACAGTTGAACACTGAAGCTTTCTTT. The complete variable domain, with remaining parts taken from reference TRBV2 and TRBJ1-1, reads EPEVTQTPSHQVTQMGQEVILRCVPISNHLYFYWYRQILGQKVEFLVSFYNNEISEKSEIFDDQFSVERPDGSNFTLKIRSTKLEDSAMYFCASSRQLNTEAFFGQGTRLTVV.

The chain combines TRBV28 with TRBJ2-3, with 7 bases lining up with TRBD1. V was pared by 4 bases and J by 0 bases, with 10 bases of the junction left unmatched. The CDR3 sequence is 17 residues long. Looked up from germline, CDR1 is MDHEN and CDR2 is SYDVKM. The CDR3 is CASSSASWDRSTDTQYF. In DNA form, the CDR3 reads TGTGCCAGCAGTTCCGCGAGTTGGGACAGAAGCACAGATACGCAGTATTTT.

The rearrangement links TRBV9 to TRBJ2-1; 8 bases agree with TRBD1. This CDR3 has 18 amino acids. Germline assignment: CDR1 SGDLS and CDR2 YYNGEE. V dropped 3 bases and J dropped 10; count of bases not matched to a gene: 21. CDR3 residues: CASSAYNVPGQVQVEQFF. CDR3 in DNA: TGTGCCAGCAGCGCCTATAACGTCCCGGGACAGGTGCAGGTGGAGCAGTTCTTC. Supplemented by reference TRBV9 and TRBJ2-1, the full variable domain reads DSGVTQTPKHLITATGQRVTLRCSPRSGDLSVYWYQQSLDQGLQFLIQYYNGEERAKGNILERFSAQQFPDLHSELNLSSLELGDSALYFCASSAYNVPGQVQVEQFFGPGTRLTVL.

J is TRBJ2-2 and V is TRBV7-6; no firm D call. The germline gives CDR1 SGHVS, CDR2 FNYEAQ. V lost 5 bases and J lost 6, with 4 bases in between. The CDR3 is 11 amino acids. The DNA of the CDR3 is TGTGCCAGCAGCGAGTCCGGGGAGCTGTTTTTT. It is translated as CASSESGELFF.

The gene calls are TRBV5-1 and TRBJ2-1; no clear D gene. Trimming removed 0 bases at V and 10 bases at J, with 11 bases between. The CDR3 loop spans 13 amino acids. CDR1 and CDR2 from the germline V gene are SGHRS and YFSETQ. The CDR3 loop is CASSLETAIEQFF. The DNA for the CDR3 is TGCGCCAGCAGCTTGGAGACGGCCATAGAGCAGTTCTTC.

The chain couples TRBV9 to TRBJ2-7; D is perhaps TRBD1 (6 bases). Germline lookup yields CDR1 SGDLS and CDR2 YYNGEE. The ends were cut back, 4 bases at V and 4 bases at J, with 12 bases in the middle. The CDR3 is made up of 13 amino acids. The CDR3: CASSIQQGYEQYF. The DNA for the CDR3 is TGTGCCAGCAGCATTCAACAGGGATACGAGCAGTACTTC.

A remark on this clone: This CDR3 is also generated by other DNA sequences in the sample. The V gene is TRBV5-1, the J gene TRBJ1-1; the match to TRBD1 covers 7 bases. The V gene end was trimmed by 0 bases and the J gene end by 5 bases; junction bases not matched to a gene: 4. This CDR3 is 14 amino acids long. Germline V CDR1 and CDR2: SGHRS, YFSETQ. The CDR3 region is CASSLGTGDTEAFF. In DNA form, the CDR3 reads TGCGCCAGCAGCTTGGGGACAGGAGATACTGAAGCTTTCTTT. Using reference TRBV5-1 and TRBJ1-1 for the parts outside the CDR3, the full variable domain is KAGVTQTPRYLIKTRGQQVTLSCSPISGHRSVSWYQQTPGQGLQFLFEYFSETQRNKGNFPGRFSGRQFSNSRSEMNVSTLELGDSALYLCASSLGTGDTEAFFGQGTRLTVV.

This chain joins TRBV14 and TRBJ2-7; 10 bases are a match to TRBD2. The J segment lost 5 bases and the V segment lost 2 bases, leaving 9 bases of the junction unmatched. Per germline, CDR1 SGHDN and CDR2 FVKESK. The CDR3 is 16 residues long. The CDR3: CASSQLGASGRNEQYF. The CDR3, as DNA: TGTGCCAGCAGCCAATTAGGGGCTAGCGGGAGAAACGAGCAGTACTTC.

The rearrangement links TRBV11-3 to TRBJ2-1, with unresolved D. This CDR3 region has 13 residues. Germline V lookup: CDR1 SGHNT, CDR2 YENEEA. With 3 bases removed from V and 8 bases from J, the gap between germline ends came to 11 bases. DNA for the CDR3: TGTGCCAGCAGCTTGAGAGGTTCGGATGAGCAGTTCTTC. Its translation is CASSLRGSDEQFF.

About this clone itself: This same CDR3 is encoded by further DNA sequences in the sample. The chain uses TRBV28 and TRBJ2-7; D is uncertain. CDR1 and CDR2 from the germline V gene are MDHEN and SYDVKM. The germline V and J ends were trimmed by 4 bases and 1 base, with 5 bases remaining between them. The CDR3 contains 12 residues. The DNA for the CDR3 is TGTGCCAGCAGTTACTCTTCCTACGAGCAGTACTTC. Translated: CASSYSSYEQYF.

The chain carries TRBV27 and TRBJ2-1; unclear D gene. Germline V gene lookup returns CDR1 MNHEY and CDR2 SMNVEV (reference sequence). The V end lost 8 bases, the J end lost 7 bases, and 15 bases lay between the germline ends. The CDR3 has 13 amino acids. As DNA, the CDR3 is TGTGCCAGCTGGTCCCACCCGCGGAATGAGCAGTTCTTC. It codes for CASWSHPRNEQFF.

On this clone: Other DNA variants within this sample encode the same CDR3. V usage is TRBV4-3 and J usage is TRBJ2-3; tentative D call: TRBD2 (6 bases). The CDR3 extends over 13 amino acids. V was cut by 3 bases and J by 5 bases, with 9 bases left in between. Germline V gene sequence: CDR1 LGHNA, CDR2 YSLEER. CDR3 in amino acids: CASSQEGGDTQYF. For the CDR3, the DNA is TGCGCCAGCAGCCAGGAGGGAGGAGATACGCAGTATTTT.

CDR3 nucleotide sequence: TGTGCCAGCAGTTTAGTAAGGAGAGAGACCCAGTACTTC. Amino acids: CASSLVRRETQYF. The chain carries TRBV28 and TRBJ2-5; unclear D gene. The CDR3 consists of 13 residues. V was trimmed by 2 bases and J by 4 bases, leaving 8 bases between them. CDR1 MDHEN and CDR2 SYDVKM come from the germline V gene.

This chain joins TRBV7-2 and TRBJ1-1; no definite D call. Germline V gives CDR1 SGHTA, CDR2 FQGNSA. The CDR3 sequence is 13 residues long. Trimming stripped 2 bases from V and 1 base from J, with 5 bases between. The chain's CDR3 is CASSLLQNTEAFF. CDR3 coding DNA: TGTGCCAGCAGCTTATTACAGAACACTGAAGCTTTCTTT.

J is TRBJ2-7 and V is TRBV6-6; TRBD2 matches 12 bases. V lost 4 bases, J lost 2 bases, and 6 bases stayed unmatched. CDR1 MNHNY and CDR2 SVGAGI come from the germline V gene (reference sequence). The CDR3 consists of 16 residues. CDR3: CASSWTSGITPYEQYF. Written as DNA, the CDR3 is TGTGCCAGCAGTTGGACTAGCGGGATTACCCCCTACGAGCAGTACTTC.

V gene TRBV7-2 combines with J gene TRBJ2-3; 7 bases are a match to TRBD2. The length of the CDR3 is 16 residues. V was pared by 4 bases and J by 1 base, with 8 bases of the junction left unmatched. Germline V lookup: CDR1 SGHTA, CDR2 FQGNSA. CDR3 sequence (DNA): TGTGCCAGCAGCTCCGGACTAGGGCAGGGCACAGATACGCAGTATTTT. Protein product: CASSSGLGQGTDTQYF.

V gene TRBV18 combines with J gene TRBJ2-1; 8 bases align to TRBD1. The CDR3 is 14 amino acids. Trimming at V came to 5 bases and at J to 5 bases, leaving 5 bases not matched to a gene. The germline V gene encodes CDR1 KGHSH and CDR2 LQKENI. The CDR3 nucleotides read TGTGCCAGCTCATCCCGGGACAGGAACAATGAGCAGTTCTTC. Encoded protein: CASSSRDRNNEQFF.

The V call is TRBV27, the J call TRBJ2-7; 9 bases fit TRBD1. The CDR3 has 13 amino acids. Germline V gene sequence: CDR1 MNHEY, CDR2 SMNVEV (reference sequence). The V segment lost 10 bases and the J segment 5 bases; nucleotides outside the gene matches: 9. The CDR3 loop reads CATAGTGFDEQYF. The CDR3 DNA reads TGTGCCACAGCCGGGACAGGGTTCGACGAGCAGTACTTC.

The chain combines TRBV27 with TRBJ1-1; D is unresolved. The length of the CDR3 is 18 residues. Germline V gene sequence: CDR1 MNHEY, CDR2 SMNVEV (reference sequence). Deletions cut 6 bases from V and 5 bases from J, with 28 bases between. The CDR3 loop is CASSPRRSRETTRTEAFF. CDR3 sequence (DNA): TGTGCCAGCAGCCCACGCCGCTCGAGGGAGACCACTAGGACTGAAGCTTTCTTT.

The chain links TRBV11-3 to TRBJ2-3; TRBD1 matches 10 bases. Germline CDR1 and CDR2: SGHNT and YENEEA. The CDR3 totals 15 residues. Germline trimming cut 5 bases from V and 5 bases from J; bases unmatched to any gene: 7. CDR3 region: CASSRGQGVGDTQYF. The CDR3, as DNA: TGTGCCAGCAGCCGAGGACAGGGGGTCGGAGATACGCAGTATTTT.

CDR3 residues: CASSTTGGHRAFF. Written as DNA, the CDR3 is TGTGCCAGCAGCACAACAGGGGGCCATCGAGCTTTCTTT. The chain couples TRBV28 to TRBJ1-1; 9 bases align to TRBD1. The junction had 9 bases not matched to a gene; V was cut back by 6 bases and J by 10 bases. The germline gives CDR1 MDHEN, CDR2 SYDVKM. The CDR3 consists of 13 residues. Full variable domain (remainder filled in from reference TRBV28 and TRBJ1-1): DVKVTQSSRYLVKRTGEKVFLECVQDMDHENMFWYRQDPGLGLRLIYFSYDVKMKEKGDIPEGYSVSREKKERFSLILESASTNQTSMYLCASSTTGGHRAFFGQGTRLTVV.

The chain joins TRBV5-1 to TRBJ1-1; 7 positions match TRBD1. Per the germline V gene, CDR1 is SGHRS and CDR2 is YFSETQ. CDR3 size: 15 residues. Trimming took 7 bases from V and 3 from J; bases not matched to a gene: 12. The DNA for the CDR3 is TGCGCCAGCTCAAACTTACAGGGGTCGGACACTGAAGCTTTCTTT. Encoded protein: CASSNLQGSDTEAFF.

CDR3 DNA: TGCAGTGCTGGGGTAGGAAACACCATATATTTT. This translates into CSAGVGNTIYF. The chain uses TRBV20-1 and TRBJ1-3; D is uncertain. The germline CDR1 and CDR2 sequences are DFQATT and SNEGSKA (reference sequence). Trimming cost V 5 bases and J 4 bases, with 6 bases left between them. CDR3 length equals 11 residues.

The V call is TRBV11-3, the J call TRBJ2-7; 10 bases align to TRBD1. Germline CDR1 reads SGHNT; CDR2 reads YENEEA. Trimming cost V 5 bases and J 3 bases; bases outside gene matches: 7. This CDR3 region has 15 residues. CDR3 residues: CASSLDRGSFYEQYF. CDR3 nucleotides: TGTGCCAGCAGCCTGGACAGGGGGTCGTTCTACGAGCAGTACTTC.

V is TRBV6-1 and J is TRBJ2-6; TRBD1 might be the D (6 bases). Germline CDR1 MNHNS, CDR2 SASEGT. The V end lost 6 bases, the J end lost 0 bases, and 9 bases lay between the germline ends. The CDR3 loop spans 15 amino acids. CDR3 residues: CASSRQDSGANVLTF. The CDR3 nucleotides read TGTGCCAGCAGCCGACAGGACTCTGGGGCCAACGTCCTGACTTTC.

This chain connects TRBV7-2 to TRBJ1-4, with D uncertain. CDR1 is SGHTA and CDR2 is FQGNSA in the germline V gene. V was clipped by 2 bases and J by 1 base, with 14 bases between them. There are 17 residues in the CDR3. The DNA for the CDR3 is TGTGCCAGCAGCTTAACCCCCCGGGCAGTAACTAATGAAAAACTGTTTTTT. Encoded protein: CASSLTPRAVTNEKLFF.

The chain has TRBV7-9 and TRBJ2-5; a possible D gene is TRBD2 (6 bases). CDR3 length: 13 residues. Trimming took off 0 bases at V and 11 bases at J, with 13 bases between the two ends. Per germline, CDR1 SEHNR and CDR2 FQNEAQ (reference sequence). The CDR3 nucleotides are TGTGCCAGCAGCTTAGCGGGAGGTGGGGAGCAGTACTTC. Protein product: CASSLAGGGEQYF.